Included here is one T cell receptor beta chain sequence, with context. The data belong to a study of blood T cell repertoires in COVID-19. Study-level background: Whether acute or convalescent, the COVID-19 samples came from the United States, Italy and Spain. In each case, the material was cDNA or gDNA derived from T cells, B-cell-depleted T cells, or PBMCs.

Generated by immunoSEQ multiplex PCR, the TCRdb table keeps only in-frame clones and is missing some. The repertoire holds about 11,000 clones, with approximately 70% as singletons. The CDR3 contains 14 residues. The ends were cut back, 3 bases at V and 2 bases at J, with 8 bases in the middle. In germline, CDR1 is LNHDA, CDR2 SQIVND (reference sequence). J is TRBJ2-1 and V is TRBV19, with D unclear. The sequenced sample was peripheral blood. The receptor was isolated from a man in his fifties or sixties with COVID-19, enrolled during active disease. The CDR3 nucleotides are TGTGCCAGTAGTATGGCGGTCGCCTACAATGAGCAGTTCTTC. Translation: CASSMAVAYNEQFF.